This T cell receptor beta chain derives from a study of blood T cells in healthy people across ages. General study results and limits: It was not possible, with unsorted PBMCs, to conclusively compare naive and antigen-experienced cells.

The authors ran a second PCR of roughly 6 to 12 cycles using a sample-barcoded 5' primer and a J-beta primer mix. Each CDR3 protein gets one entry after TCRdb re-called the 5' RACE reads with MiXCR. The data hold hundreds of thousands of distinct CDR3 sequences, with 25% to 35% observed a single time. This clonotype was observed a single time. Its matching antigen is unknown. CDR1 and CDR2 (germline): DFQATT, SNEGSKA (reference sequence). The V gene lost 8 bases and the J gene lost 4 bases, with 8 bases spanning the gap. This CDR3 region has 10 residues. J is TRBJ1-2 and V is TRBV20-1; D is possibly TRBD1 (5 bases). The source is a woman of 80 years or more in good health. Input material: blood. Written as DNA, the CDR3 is TGCAGTCCCGGGGCCTATGGCTACACCTTC. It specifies CSPGAYGYTF.